Reported below is one T cell receptor (beta chain). Its antigen is currently unknown. The CDR3 does not end in the conserved phenylalanine or tryptophan, so this is likely a read error. These data originate in a study of breast tumors, draining lymph nodes, adjacent tissues. The germline V and J ends were trimmed by 4 bases and 0 bases, with 13 bases remaining between them. Germline V gene lookup returns CDR1 SNHLY and CDR2 FYNNEI. CDR3 length: 17 residues. Study-level results: Data only fit, rather than demonstrated, lymph node origin of most tumor T cells. Tumor TCR diversity was below lymph nodes but above nontumor tissue. Data fit most tumor T cells coming from lymph node, expanding in tumor. Compared with basal-like, luminal-like tumors shared significantly more repertoire with nontumor tissue.

MiXCR was run by TCRdb on the multiplex PCR reads, yielding one entry per CDR3 protein. The sample shows 200,000 to 250,000 distinct CDR3 sequences, around 32% of them seen only once. The lymph nodes were axillary draining lymph nodes from breast cancer patients. The genes are TRBV2 and TRBJ1-6, with D possibly matching TRBD1 (6 bases). This TCR came from a female donor with breast cancer. Some clones in this sample may be carry-over from other donors' samples. The sequenced sample was axillary lymph node tissue. The CDR3 is CASSAGHLSSYNSPLHL. In nucleotides, the CDR3 is TGTGCCAGCAGTGCGGGACACCTGAGCTCCTATAATTCACCCCTCCACCTT.